The subject of this entry is one TCR beta chain. Its antigen remains unidentified. This entry is derived from a study of blood T cells in healthy people across ages. Trimming removed 10 bases from V and 2 bases from J, with 11 bases in between. The CDR3 is 12 amino acids. Germline V CDR1 and CDR2: SEHNR, FQNEAQ (reference sequence). The second PCR ran about 6 to 12 cycles with a sample-barcoded 5' primer and J-beta primers. Template switching added a 12-random-nucleotide identifier to every cDNA molecule. Each single sample gave us at least 2.5 million CDR3-containing paired-end reads. Each CDR3 protein gets one entry after TCRdb re-called the 5' RACE reads with MiXCR. The table includes over a million distinct CDR3 sequences, roughly two fifths detected once. Study results and caveats: Greater diversity and more naive CD4+ cells were seen in long-lived donors than in aged donors. Measured against age, TCR beta diversity per million T cells decreased in a roughly linear manner.

This TCR derives from a young woman in good health. The specimen sequenced was blood. The V and J genes are TRBV7-9 and TRBJ2-5; D uncertain. CDR3 loop: CAITPDQETQYF. The DNA of the CDR3 is TGTGCCATAACACCGGATCAAGAGACCCAGTACTTC.